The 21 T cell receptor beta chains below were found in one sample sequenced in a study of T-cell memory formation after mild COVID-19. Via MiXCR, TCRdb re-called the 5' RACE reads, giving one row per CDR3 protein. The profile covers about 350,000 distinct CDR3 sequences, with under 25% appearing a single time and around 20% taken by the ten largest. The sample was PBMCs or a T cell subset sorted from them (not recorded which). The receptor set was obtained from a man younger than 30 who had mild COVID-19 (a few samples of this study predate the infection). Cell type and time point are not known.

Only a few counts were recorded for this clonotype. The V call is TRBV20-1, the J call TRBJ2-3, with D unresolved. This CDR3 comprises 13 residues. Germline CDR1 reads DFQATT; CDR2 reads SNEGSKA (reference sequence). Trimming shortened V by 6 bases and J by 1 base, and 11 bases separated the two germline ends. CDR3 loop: CSAVWIGTDTQYF. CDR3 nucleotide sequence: TGCAGTGCCGTGTGGATCGGCACAGATACGCAGTATTTT.

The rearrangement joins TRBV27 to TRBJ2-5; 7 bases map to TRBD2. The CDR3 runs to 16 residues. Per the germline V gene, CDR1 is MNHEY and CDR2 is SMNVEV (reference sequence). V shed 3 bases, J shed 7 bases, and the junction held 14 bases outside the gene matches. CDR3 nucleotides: TGTGCCAGCAGTTTCACCGGGACTATGGGTCCAGTGACCCAGTACTTC. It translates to CASSFTGTMGPVTQYF.

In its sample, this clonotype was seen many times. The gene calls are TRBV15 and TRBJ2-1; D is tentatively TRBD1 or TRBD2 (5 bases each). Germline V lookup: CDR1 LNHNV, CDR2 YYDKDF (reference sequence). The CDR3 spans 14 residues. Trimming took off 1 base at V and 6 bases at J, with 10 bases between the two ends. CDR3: CATSRVGAGNEQFF. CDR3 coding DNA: TGTGCCACCAGCAGAGTAGGGGCGGGCAATGAGCAGTTCTTC.

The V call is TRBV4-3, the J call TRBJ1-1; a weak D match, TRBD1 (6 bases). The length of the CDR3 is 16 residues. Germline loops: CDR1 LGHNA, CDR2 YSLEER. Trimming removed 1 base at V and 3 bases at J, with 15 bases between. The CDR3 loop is CASSQANREMDTEAFF. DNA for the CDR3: TGCGCCAGCAGCCAAGCAAACAGGGAAATGGACACTGAAGCTTTCTTT.

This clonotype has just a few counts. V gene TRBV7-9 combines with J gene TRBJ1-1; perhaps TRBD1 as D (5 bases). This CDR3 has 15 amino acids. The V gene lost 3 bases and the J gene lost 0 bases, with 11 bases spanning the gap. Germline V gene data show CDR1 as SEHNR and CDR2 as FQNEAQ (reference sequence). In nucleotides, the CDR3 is TGTGCCAGCAGCTTTTCCCAGGGCTTGAACACTGAAGCTTTCTTT. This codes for CASSFSQGLNTEAFF. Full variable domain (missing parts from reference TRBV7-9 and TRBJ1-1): DTGVSQNPRHKITKRGQNVTFRCDPISEHNRLYWYRQTLGQGPEFLTYFQNEAQLEKSRLLSDRFSAERPKGSFSTLEIQRTEQGDSAMYLCASSFSQGLNTEAFFGQGTRLTVV.

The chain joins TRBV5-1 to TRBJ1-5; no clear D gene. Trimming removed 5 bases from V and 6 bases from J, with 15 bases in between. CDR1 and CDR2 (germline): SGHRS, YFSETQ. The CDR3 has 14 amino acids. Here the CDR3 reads CASSPEGGSQPQHF. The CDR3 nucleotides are TGCGCCAGCAGTCCGGAGGGAGGAAGTCAGCCCCAGCATTTT.

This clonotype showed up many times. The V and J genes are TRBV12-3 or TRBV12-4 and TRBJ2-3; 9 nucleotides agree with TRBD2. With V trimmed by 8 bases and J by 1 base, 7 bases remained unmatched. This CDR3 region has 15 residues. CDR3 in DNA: TGTGCCAGCGGCCCTTCTAGCGGGGGCACAGATACGCAGTATTTT. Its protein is CASGPSSGGTDTQYF.

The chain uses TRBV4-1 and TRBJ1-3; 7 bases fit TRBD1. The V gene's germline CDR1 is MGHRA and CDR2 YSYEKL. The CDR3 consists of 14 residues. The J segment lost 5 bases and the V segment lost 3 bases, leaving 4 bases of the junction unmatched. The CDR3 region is CASSQPGGRNTIYF. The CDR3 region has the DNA TGCGCCAGCAGCCAGCCAGGGGGAAGAAACACCATATATTTT.

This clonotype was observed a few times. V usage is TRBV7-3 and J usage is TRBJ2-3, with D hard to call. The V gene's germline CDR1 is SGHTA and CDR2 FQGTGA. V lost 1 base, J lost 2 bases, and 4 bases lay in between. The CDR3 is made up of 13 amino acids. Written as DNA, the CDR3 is TGTGCCAGCAGCTTAAAATTCACAGATACGCAGTATTTT. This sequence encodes CASSLKFTDTQYF.

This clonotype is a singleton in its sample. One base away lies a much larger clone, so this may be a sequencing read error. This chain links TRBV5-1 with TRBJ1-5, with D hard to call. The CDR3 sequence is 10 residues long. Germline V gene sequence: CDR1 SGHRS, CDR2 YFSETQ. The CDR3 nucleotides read TGCGCCAGCAGTCATCAGCCCAAGCATTTT. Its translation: CASSHQPKHF.

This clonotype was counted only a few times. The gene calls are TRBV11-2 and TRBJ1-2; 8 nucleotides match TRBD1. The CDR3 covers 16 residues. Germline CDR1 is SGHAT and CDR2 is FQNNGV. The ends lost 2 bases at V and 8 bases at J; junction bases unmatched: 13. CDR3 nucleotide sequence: TGTGCCAGCAGCTTATCGGGTCGGACAGGGTATGGAGGCTACACCTTC. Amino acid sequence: CASSLSGRTGYGGYTF.

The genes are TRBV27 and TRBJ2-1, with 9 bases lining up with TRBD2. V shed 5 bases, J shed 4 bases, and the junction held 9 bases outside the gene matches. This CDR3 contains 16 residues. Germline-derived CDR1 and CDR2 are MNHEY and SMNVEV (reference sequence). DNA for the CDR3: TGTGCCAGCAGTCCCCTGGCTAGCGGGGTATACAATGAGCAGTTCTTC. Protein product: CASSPLASGVYNEQFF.

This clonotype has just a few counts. The CDR3 sequence is CASRPSEETQYF. The CDR3 DNA is TGTGCCAGCAGACCATCCGAGGAGACCCAGTACTTC. The chain couples TRBV6-6 to TRBJ2-5; no firm D call. There are 12 residues in the CDR3. V was pared by 6 bases and J by 5 bases, with 10 bases between. The germline V gene encodes CDR1 MNHNY and CDR2 SVGAGI (reference sequence).

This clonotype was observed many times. The CDR3 sequence is CASSLDSPESGYTF. Here the CDR3 DNA reads TGTGCCAGCAGCTTGGATTCGCCAGAGTCTGGCTACACCTTC. The chain combines TRBV7-9 with TRBJ1-2, with D unresolved. The CDR3 consists of 14 residues. V was trimmed by 3 bases and J by 7 bases, leaving 15 bases between them. Germline-derived CDR1 and CDR2 are SEHNR and FQNEAQ (reference sequence).

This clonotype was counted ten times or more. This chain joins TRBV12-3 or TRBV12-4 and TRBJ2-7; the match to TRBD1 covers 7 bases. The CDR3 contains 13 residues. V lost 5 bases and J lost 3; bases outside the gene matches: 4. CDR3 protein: CASSPRDSYEQYV. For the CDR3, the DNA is TGTGCCAGCAGTCCCCGGGACAGCTACGAGCAGTACGTC.

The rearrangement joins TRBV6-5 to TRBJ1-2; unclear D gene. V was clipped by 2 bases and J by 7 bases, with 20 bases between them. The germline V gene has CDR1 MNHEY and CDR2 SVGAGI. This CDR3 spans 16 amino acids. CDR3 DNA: TGTGCCAGCAGTTACAGTCAGGCGGGGTTTGATTCTGGCTACACCTTC. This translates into CASSYSQAGFDSGYTF.

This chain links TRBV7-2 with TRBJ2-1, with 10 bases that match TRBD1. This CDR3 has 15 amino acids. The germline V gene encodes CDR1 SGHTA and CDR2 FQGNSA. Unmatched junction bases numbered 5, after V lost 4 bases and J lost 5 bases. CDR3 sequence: CASSSDRGVNNEQFF. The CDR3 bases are TGTGCCAGCAGCTCGGACAGGGGGGTGAACAATGAGCAGTTCTTC.

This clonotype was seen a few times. Here the CDR3 reads CASRERGEAGEQFF. CDR3 sequence (DNA): TGCGCCAGCAGGGAGCGGGGGGAGGCTGGTGAGCAGTTCTTC. The chain combines TRBV4-1 with TRBJ2-1, with TRBD2 matching over 9 bases. The CDR3 covers 14 residues. V shed 6 bases and J 9 bases; nucleotides not matched to a gene: 9. Looked up from germline, CDR1 is MGHRA and CDR2 is YSYEKL.

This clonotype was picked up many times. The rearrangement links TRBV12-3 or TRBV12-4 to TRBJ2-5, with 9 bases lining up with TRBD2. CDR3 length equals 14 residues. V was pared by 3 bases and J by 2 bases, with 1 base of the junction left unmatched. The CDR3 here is CASSFSGGQETQYF. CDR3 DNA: TGTGCCAGCAGTTTCAGCGGGGGGCAAGAGACCCAGTACTTC.

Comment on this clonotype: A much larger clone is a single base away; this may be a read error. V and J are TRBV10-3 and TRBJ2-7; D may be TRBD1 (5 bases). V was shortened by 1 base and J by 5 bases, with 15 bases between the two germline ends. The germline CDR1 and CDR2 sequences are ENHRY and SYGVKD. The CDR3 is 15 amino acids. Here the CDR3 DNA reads TGTGCCATCAGTGAGTGGGGCGTGGGGCCGCACGAGCAGTACTTC. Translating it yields CAISEWGVGPHEQYF.

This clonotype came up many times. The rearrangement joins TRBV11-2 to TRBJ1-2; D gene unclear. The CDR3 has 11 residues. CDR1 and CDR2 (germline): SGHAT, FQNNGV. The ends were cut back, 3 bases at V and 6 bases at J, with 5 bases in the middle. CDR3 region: CASSFRDGYTF. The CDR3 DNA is TGTGCCAGCAGCTTTCGGGATGGCTACACCTTC.